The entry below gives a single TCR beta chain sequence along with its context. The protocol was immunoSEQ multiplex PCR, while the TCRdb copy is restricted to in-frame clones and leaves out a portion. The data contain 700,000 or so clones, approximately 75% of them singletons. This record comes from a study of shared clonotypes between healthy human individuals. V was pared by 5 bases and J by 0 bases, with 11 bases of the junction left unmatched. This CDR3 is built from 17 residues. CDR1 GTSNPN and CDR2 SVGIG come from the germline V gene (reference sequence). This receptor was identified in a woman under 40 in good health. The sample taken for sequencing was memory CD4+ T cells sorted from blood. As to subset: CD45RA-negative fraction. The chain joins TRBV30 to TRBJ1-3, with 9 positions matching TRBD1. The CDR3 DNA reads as TGTGCCTGGGAAAGGGGACAGGGACCCTTCTCTGGAAACACCATATATTTT. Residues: CAWERGQGPFSGNTIYF.